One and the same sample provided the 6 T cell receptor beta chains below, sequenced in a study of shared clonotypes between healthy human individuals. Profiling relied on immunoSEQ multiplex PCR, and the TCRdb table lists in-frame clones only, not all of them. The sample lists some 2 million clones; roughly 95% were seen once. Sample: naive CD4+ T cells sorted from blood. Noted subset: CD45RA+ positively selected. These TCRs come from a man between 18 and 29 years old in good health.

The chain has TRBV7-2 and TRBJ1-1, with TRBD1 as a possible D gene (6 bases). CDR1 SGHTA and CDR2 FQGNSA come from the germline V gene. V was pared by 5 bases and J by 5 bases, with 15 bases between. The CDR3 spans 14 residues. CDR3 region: CASSPGRGRTEAFF. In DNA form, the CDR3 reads TGTGCCAGCAGCCCCGGTCGGGGGCGAACTGAAGCTTTCTTT.

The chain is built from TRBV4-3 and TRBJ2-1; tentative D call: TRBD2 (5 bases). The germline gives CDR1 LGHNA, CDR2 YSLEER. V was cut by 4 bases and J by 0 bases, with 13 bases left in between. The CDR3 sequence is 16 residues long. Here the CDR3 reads CASSPVAGSSYNEQFF. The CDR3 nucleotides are TGCGCCAGCAGCCCCGTGGCGGGTAGCTCCTACAATGAGCAGTTCTTC.

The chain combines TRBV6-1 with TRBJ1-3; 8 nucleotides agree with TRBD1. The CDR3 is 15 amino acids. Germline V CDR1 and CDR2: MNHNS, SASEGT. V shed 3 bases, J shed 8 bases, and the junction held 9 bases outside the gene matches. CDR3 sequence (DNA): TGTGCCAGCAGTGATAGTTCAGGGGGCGGTTACACCATATATTTT. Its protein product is CASSDSSGGGYTIYF.

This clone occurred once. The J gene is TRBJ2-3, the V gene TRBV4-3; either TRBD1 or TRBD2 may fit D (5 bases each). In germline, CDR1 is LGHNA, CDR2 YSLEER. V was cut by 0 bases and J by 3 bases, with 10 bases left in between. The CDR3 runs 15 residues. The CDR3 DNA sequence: TGCGCCAGCAGCCAAGAGGGACCTCTTACAGATACGCAGTATTTT. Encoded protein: CASSQEGPLTDTQYF.

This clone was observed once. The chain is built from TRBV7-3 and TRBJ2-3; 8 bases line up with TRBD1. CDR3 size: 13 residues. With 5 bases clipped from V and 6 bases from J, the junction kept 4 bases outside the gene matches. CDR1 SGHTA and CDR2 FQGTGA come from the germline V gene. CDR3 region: CASSPTGVDTQYF. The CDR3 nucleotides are TGTGCCAGCAGCCCGACAGGGGTGGATACGCAGTATTTT.

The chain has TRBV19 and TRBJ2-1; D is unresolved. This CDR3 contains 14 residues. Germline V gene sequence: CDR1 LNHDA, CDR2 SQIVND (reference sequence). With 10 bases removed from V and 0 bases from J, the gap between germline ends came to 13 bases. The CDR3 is CATMHKSSYNEQFF. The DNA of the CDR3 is TGTGCCACTATGCACAAGAGCTCCTACAATGAGCAGTTCTTC.